This T cell receptor beta chain was profiled in a study of T cell changes during pregnancy in multiple sclerosis. The trim removed 1 base at V and 10 bases at J, leaving 11 bases unmatched. Per the germline V gene, CDR1 is SGHDT and CDR2 is YYEEEE. The CDR3 loop spans 15 amino acids. The method was immunoSEQ multiplex PCR; TCRdb's version includes in-frame clones alone and lacks a portion of them. Counted here are fewer than 100,000 clones, approximately 94% occurring once; the ten biggest clones make up about 2.5%. The sample in question was peripheral blood, obtained after pregnancy. The chain recombines TRBV5-6 with TRBJ2-1, with TRBD2 identical over 7 bases. The sequence was collected from a female donor in good health, enrolled as a control in a pregnancy study. This chain's CDR3 is CASSLNPAGIGEQFF. In nucleotides, the CDR3 is TGTGCCAGCAGCTTGAATCCAGCGGGAATCGGCGAGCAGTTCTTC. The complete variable domain, with remaining parts taken from reference TRBV5-6 and TRBJ2-1, reads DAGVTQSPTHLIKTRGQQVTLRCSPKSGHDTVSWYQQALGQGPQFIFQYYEEEERQRGNFPDRFSGHQFPNYSSELNVNALLLGDSALYLCASSLNPAGIGEQFFGPGTRLTVL.